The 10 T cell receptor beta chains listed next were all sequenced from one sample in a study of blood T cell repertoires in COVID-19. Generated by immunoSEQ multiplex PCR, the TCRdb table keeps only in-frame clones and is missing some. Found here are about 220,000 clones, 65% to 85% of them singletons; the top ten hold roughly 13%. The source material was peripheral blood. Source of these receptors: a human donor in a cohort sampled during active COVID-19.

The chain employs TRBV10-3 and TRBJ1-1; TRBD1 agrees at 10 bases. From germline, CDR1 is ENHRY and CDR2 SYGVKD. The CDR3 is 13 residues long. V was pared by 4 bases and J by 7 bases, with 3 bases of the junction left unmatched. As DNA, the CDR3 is TGTGCCATCAGTGTGGACAGGGGGTATGAAGCTTTCTTT. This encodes CAISVDRGYEAFF.

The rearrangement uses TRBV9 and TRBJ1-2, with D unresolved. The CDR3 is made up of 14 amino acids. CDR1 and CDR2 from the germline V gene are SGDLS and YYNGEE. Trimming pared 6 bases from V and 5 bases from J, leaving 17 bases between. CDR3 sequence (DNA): TGTGCCAGCACCGACGGGTGGGGAGGGTATGGCTACACCTTC. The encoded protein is CASTDGWGGYGYTF.

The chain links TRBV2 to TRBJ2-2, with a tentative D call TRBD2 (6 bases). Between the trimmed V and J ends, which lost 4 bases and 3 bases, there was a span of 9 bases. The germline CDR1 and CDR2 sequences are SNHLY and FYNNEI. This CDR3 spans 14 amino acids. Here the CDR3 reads CASSARRDTGELFF. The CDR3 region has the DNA TGTGCCAGCAGTGCTAGGAGGGACACCGGGGAGCTGTTTTTT.

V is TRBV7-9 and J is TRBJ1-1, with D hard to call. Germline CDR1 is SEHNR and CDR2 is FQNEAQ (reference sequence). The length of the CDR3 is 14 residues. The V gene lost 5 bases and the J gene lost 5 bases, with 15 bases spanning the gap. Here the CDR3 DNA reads TGTGCCAGCAGCGCCGCGGATCGGGGTACTGAAGCTTTCTTT. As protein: CASSAADRGTEAFF.

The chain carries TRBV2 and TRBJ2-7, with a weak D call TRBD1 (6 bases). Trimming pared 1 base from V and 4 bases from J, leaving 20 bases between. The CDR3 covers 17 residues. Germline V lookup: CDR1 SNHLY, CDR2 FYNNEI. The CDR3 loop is CASSEGEMSKDRYEQYF. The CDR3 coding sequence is TGTGCCAGCAGTGAAGGCGAGATGTCGAAGGACAGATACGAGCAGTACTTC. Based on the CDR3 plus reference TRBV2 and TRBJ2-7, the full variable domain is EPEVTQTPSHQVTQMGQEVILRCVPISNHLYFYWYRQILGQKVEFLVSFYNNEISEKSEIFDDQFSVERPDGSNFTLKIRSTKLEDSAMYFCASSEGEMSKDRYEQYFGPGTRLTVT.

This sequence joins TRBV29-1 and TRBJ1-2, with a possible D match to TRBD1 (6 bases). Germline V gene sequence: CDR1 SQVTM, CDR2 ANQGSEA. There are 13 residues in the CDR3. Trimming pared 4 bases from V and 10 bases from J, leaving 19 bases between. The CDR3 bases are TGCAGCGTTGGGGGAGCAGGGGAAGATGACTACACCTTC. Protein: CSVGGAGEDDYTF.

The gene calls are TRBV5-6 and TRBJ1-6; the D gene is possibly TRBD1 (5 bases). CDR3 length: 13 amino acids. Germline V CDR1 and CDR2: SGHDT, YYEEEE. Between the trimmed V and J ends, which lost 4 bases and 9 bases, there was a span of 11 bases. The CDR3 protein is CASSGGGGSPLHF. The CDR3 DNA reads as TGTGCCAGCAGCGGCGGGGGGGGTTCACCCCTCCACTTT. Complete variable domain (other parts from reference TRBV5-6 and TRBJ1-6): DAGVTQSPTHLIKTRGQQVTLRCSPKSGHDTVSWYQQALGQGPQFIFQYYEEEERQRGNFPDRFSGHQFPNYSSELNVNALLLGDSALYLCASSGGGGSPLHFGNGTRLTVT.

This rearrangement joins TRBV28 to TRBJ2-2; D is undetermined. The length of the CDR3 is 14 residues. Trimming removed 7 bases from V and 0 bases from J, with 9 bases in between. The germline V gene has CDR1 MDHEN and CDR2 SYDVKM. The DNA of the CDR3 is TGTGCCAGCATCGGTGCCACGAACACCGGGGAGCTGTTTTTT. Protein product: CASIGATNTGELFF.

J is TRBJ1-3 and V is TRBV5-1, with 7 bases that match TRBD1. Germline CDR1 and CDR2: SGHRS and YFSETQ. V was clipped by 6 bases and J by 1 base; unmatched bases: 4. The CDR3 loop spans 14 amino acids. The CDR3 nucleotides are TGCGCCAGCACCTCGACAGGGTCTGGAAACACCATATATTTT. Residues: CASTSTGSGNTIYF. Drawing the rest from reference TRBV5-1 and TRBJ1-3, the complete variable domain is KAGVTQTPRYLIKTRGQQVTLSCSPISGHRSVSWYQQTPGQGLQFLFEYFSETQRNKGNFPGRFSGRQFSNSRSEMNVSTLELGDSALYLCASTSTGSGNTIYFGEGSWLTVV.

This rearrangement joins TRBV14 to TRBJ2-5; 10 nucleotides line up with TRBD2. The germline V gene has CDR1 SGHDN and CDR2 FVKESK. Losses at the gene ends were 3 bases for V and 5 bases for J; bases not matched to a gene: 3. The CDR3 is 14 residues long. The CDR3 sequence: CASSQLAGVETQYF. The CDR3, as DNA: TGTGCCAGCAGCCAGCTAGCGGGAGTGGAGACCCAGTACTTC.